This T cell receptor (beta chain) was profiled in a study of human T cells and chemical hapten exposure. Study-level background: Affected patients, primarily female, had alopecia areata, totalis or universalis.

Using its own MiXCR run on the RACE reads, TCRdb lists one record per CDR3 protein. The sample has about 380,000 distinct CDR3 sequences, 4% to 5.5% seen once; the top ten hold over 2%. This clonotype has ten or more counts. Germline-derived CDR1 and CDR2 are SQVTM and ANQGSEA. The V gene lost 4 bases and the J gene lost 4 bases, with 10 bases spanning the gap. CDR3 length: 12 amino acids. Time point: patch test 1, 2 weeks after DPC sensitization. Treatment noted: therapeutic diphenylcyclopropenone sensitization with weekly scalp DPC. The source of this sequence is a woman aged 45 to 65 with alopecia areata. Some clones in this sample may be carry-over from other donors' samples. The chain combines TRBV29-1 with TRBJ2-5; D is uncertain. The sequenced sample was whole blood, obtained in connection with sensitization to the hapten diphenylcyclopropenone (DPC). CDR3 loop: CSVGATSETQYF. CDR3 bases: TGCAGCGTTGGGGCCACGTCAGAGACCCAGTACTTC.